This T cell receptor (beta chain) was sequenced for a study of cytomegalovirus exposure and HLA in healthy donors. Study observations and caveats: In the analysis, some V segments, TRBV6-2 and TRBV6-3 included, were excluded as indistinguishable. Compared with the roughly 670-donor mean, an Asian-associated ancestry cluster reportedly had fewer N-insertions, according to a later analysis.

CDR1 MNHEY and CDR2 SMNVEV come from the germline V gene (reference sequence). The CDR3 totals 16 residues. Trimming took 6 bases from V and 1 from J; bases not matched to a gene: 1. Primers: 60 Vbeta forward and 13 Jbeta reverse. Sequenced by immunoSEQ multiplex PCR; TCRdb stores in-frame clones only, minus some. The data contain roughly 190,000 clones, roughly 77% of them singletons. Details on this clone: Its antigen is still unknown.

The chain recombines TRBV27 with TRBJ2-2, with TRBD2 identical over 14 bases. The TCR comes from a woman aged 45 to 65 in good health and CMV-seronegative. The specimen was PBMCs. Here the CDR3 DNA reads TGTGCCAGCAGGGGACTAGCGGGGGTGAACACCGGGGAGCTGTTTTTT. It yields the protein CASRGLAGVNTGELFF.